This TCR beta chain originates from a study of beta chain features in type 1 diabetes. As to this clone: As yet, its antigen is unknown.

Whole-study results and caveats: Shorter TCRB CDR3s, moderately but significantly so, marked every one of the four CD4+ subsets in Type 1 diabetes patients.

The investigators reverse transcribed all of the isolated RNA, so they sequenced expressed TCRB transcripts. An average of approximately 3.6 million reads was obtained for naive, central memory and regulatory T cell samples. The table came from immunoSEQ multiplex PCR; TCRdb's copy has only in-frame clones and leaves some out. The sample records roughly 150,000 clones, roughly 9% being singletons. The length of the CDR3 is 15 residues. V shed 6 bases and J shed 1 base, with 14 bases lying between them. Germline lookup yields CDR1 LNHDA and CDR2 SQIVND (reference sequence). The specimen sequenced was central memory CD4+ T cells from blood. This rearrangement joins TRBV19 to TRBJ2-3, with D possibly TRBD2 on 6 matching bases. The sequence was collected from a woman in her twenties or thirties with type 1 diabetes. The CDR3 nucleotides are TGTGCCAGTAGACACTTCTCTAGCGGCACAGATACGCAGTATTTT. Its protein product is CASRHFSSGTDTQYF.